This section outlines one T cell receptor (beta chain) sequence together with its context. The data were produced by immunoSEQ multiplex PCR, yet TCRdb's version contains in-frame clones alone and is incomplete. Here the sample spans 70,000 to 80,000 clones, 82% being singletons. V dropped 9 bases and J dropped 2 bases, with 13 bases sitting between them. Germline CDR1 is MRHNA and CDR2 is SNTAGT. This CDR3 region has 13 residues. This sample was included in a study of blood T cell repertoires in COVID-19. Study as a whole: Samples came from the United States, Italy and Spain, spanning acute and convalescent COVID-19.

This TCR came from a woman older than 75 with acute or convalescent COVID-19. Input material: peripheral blood. This chain uses TRBV6-4 with TRBJ1-1; TRBD1 might be the D (6 bases). The CDR3 sequence: CARQIQGNTEAFF. The CDR3 nucleotides read TGTGCCAGACAAATACAGGGCAACACTGAAGCTTTCTTT.